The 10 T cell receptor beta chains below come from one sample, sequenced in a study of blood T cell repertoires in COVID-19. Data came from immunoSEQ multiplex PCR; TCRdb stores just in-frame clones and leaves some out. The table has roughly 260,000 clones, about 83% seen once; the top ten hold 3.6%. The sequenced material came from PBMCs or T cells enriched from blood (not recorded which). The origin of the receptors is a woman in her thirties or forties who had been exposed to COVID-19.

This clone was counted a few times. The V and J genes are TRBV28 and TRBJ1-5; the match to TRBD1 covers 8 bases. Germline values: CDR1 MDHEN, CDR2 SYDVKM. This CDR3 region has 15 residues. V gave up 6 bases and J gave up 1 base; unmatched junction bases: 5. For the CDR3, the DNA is TGTGCCAGCAGACGACAGGGGTTGAGCAATCAGCCCCAGCATTTT. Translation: CASRRQGLSNQPQHF.

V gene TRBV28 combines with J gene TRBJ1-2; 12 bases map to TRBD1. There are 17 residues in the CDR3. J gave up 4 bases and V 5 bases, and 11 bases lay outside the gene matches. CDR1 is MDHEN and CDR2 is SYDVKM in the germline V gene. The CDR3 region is CASSRPGQGASAYGYTF. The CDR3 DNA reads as TGTGCCAGCAGTAGGCCGGGACAGGGGGCGAGCGCCTATGGCTACACCTTC.

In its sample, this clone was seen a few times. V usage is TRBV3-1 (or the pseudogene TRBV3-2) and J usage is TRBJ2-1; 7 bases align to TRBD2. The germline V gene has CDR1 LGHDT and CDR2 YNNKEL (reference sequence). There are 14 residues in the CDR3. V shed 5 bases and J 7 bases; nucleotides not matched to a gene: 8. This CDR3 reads CASSGLAVLNEQFF. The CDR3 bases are TGTGCCAGCAGCGGGCTAGCGGTGTTGAATGAGCAGTTCTTC.

The CDR3: CASSFTRTGGAAEAFF. The CDR3 bases are TGCGCCAGCAGCTTTACTCGGACAGGGGGCGCAGCTGAAGCTTTCTTT. The chain joins TRBV5-1 to TRBJ1-1; 11 bases map to TRBD1. V lost 2 bases, J lost 6 bases, and 9 bases stayed unmatched. The CDR3 extends over 16 amino acids. The germline gives CDR1 SGHRS, CDR2 YFSETQ.

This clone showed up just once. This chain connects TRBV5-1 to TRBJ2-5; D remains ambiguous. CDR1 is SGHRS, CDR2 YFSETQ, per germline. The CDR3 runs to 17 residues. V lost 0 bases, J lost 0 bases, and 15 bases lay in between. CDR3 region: CASSLGMADINQETQYF. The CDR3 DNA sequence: TGCGCCAGCAGCTTGGGGATGGCAGACATTAACCAAGAGACCCAGTACTTC.

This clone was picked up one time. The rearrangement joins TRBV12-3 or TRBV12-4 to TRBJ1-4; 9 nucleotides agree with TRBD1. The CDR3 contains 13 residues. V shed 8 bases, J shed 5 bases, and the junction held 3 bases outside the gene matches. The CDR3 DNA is TGTGCCAGCTTAGGGACAGGGAATGAAAAACTGTTTTTT. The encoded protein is CASLGTGNEKLFF.

As DNA, the CDR3 is TGTGCCAGTAGTATAGACCCAGGGGCCCCAGGGTATGGCTACACCTTC. Protein: CASSIDPGAPGYGYTF. The chain couples TRBV19 to TRBJ1-2; D possibly corresponds to TRBD1 (6 bases). This CDR3 has 16 residues. V lost 0 bases and J 5 bases, leaving 16 bases between the germline ends. The germline CDR1 and CDR2 sequences are LNHDA and SQIVND (reference sequence).

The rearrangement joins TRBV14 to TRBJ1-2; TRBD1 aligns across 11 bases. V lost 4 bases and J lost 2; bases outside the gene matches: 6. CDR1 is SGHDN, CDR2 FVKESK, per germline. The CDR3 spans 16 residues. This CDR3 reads CASSPRDRGTNYGYTF. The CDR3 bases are TGTGCCAGCAGCCCCCGGGACAGGGGGACGAACTATGGCTACACCTTC.

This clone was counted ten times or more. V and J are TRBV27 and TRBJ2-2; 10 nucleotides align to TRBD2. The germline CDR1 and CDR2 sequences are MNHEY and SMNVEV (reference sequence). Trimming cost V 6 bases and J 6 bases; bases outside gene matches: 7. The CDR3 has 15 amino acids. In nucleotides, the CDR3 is TGTGCCAGCAGCCCTACTAGCGGGGTCCCCGGGGAGCTGTTTTTT. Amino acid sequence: CASSPTSGVPGELFF.

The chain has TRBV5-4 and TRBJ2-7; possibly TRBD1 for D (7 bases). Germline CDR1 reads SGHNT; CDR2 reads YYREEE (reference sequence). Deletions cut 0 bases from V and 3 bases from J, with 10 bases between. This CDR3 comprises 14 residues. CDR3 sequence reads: CASSLAGGFYEQYF. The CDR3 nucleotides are TGTGCCAGCAGCTTGGCAGGGGGGTTCTACGAGCAGTACTTC.